The rows below give T cell receptor beta chains drawn from one sample of a study of T cells expressing NK-cell markers. TCRdb re-called the 5' RACE reads; one entry per CDR3 protein, DNA not given. This listing includes about 460,000 distinct CDR3 sequences. What was sequenced was blood T cells: a sorted CD56 or NKG2C T cell subset, CD4+ or CD8+ T cells, or bulk PBMC T cells (not recorded which). The origin of the receptors is a woman aged 50 to 65 in good health. CDR3s include the opening cysteine and the closing phenylalanine or tryptophan.

TRBV15,TRBJ1-2,CATSRNLDTGYTF
TRBV5-5,TRBJ2-3,CASSLSRTSPNTDTQYF
TRBV10-3,TRBJ1-1,CAISDGLLGYEAFF
TRBV21-1,TRBJ2-1,CASRATSGRSYNEQFF
TRBV7-9,TRBJ1-2,CASSPRDRAGYTF
TRBV10-3,TRBJ1-5,CAIGGISNQPQHF
TRBV7-3,TRBJ2-2,CASSFTGGDDTGELFF
TRBV2,TRBJ2-2,CATPREGDRGYTGELFF
TRBV6-1,TRBJ2-2,CASSEMRGTGELFF
TRBV5-1,TRBJ2-3,CASSLATVTDTQYF
TRBV3-1,TRBJ2-3,CASSQRADITDTQYF
TRBV20-1,TRBJ1-1,CSASPRDRSRDQAFF
TRBV10-3,TRBJ2-7,CAITGGTAQGEQYF
TRBV11-2,TRBJ2-3,CASSSPPYSTSGRAMDTDTQYF
TRBV19,TRBJ2-1,CASRKGRSNEQFF
TRBV3-1,TRBJ1-4,CASSQPQQGKLFF
TRBV7-8,TRBJ2-3,CASSLEGLAGSTDTQYF
TRBV5-1,TRBJ1-4,CASSLEGQGREKLFF
TRBV24-1,TRBJ2-7,CATSLTSRSYEQYF
TRBV3-1,TRBJ1-5,CASGGADSNQPQHF
TRBV3-1,TRBJ1-2,CASSPRGQDYGYTF
TRBV7-8,TRBJ1-5,CASSLWLDQPQHF
TRBV12-3/TRBV12-4,TRBJ2-4,CASSHTRIDNIQYF
TRBV20-1,TRBJ2-3,CSAPRGLAADTQYF
TRBV29-1,TRBJ2-2,CSVEGLAGGPGELFF
TRBV19,TRBJ2-5,CASSPPYRSYQETQYF
TRBV27,TRBJ2-6,CASRNLAGYSGANVLTF
TRBV12-3/TRBV12-4,TRBJ2-6,CASTPGMGRGANVLTF
TRBV5-1,TRBJ1-5,CASSLDRDREPQHF
TRBV20-1,TRBJ1-4,CSARAEGDEKLFF
TRBV6-6,TRBJ2-2,CASSPEDRVAGELFF
TRBV3-1,TRBJ2-2,CASSHTFSGRQDGELFF
TRBV18,TRBJ2-7,CASSSYTGTGANEQYF
TRBV6-1,TRBJ2-3,CATSGLAGGYDTQYF
TRBV6-5,TRBJ2-2,CASSREGLTGELFF
TRBV6-5,TRBJ2-7,CASSSGRPGGSEQYF
TRBV11-2,TRBJ2-5,CASSPGDRGRETQYF
TRBV3-1,TRBJ2-1,CASSQDLAGGEDEQFF
TRBV12-3/TRBV12-4,TRBJ2-1,CASSLAAGGGLGEQFF
TRBV24-1,TRBJ2-1,CATSEPWYNEQFF
TRBV12-3/TRBV12-4,TRBJ1-2,CASSPRAGAYGYTF
TRBV29-1,TRBJ1-2,CSVAQGRYGYTF
TRBV20-1,TRBJ2-3,CSAPTFQDTQYF
TRBV14,TRBJ2-2,CASSQAPRAGTGELFF
TRBV20-1,TRBJ2-3,CSAPTLAGRADTQYF
TRBV12-3/TRBV12-4,TRBJ1-1,CASSGQGSYTEAFF
TRBV5-5,TRBJ2-3,CASSLEGLGTDTQYF
TRBV7-8,TRBJ1-4,CASSGRQATNEKLFF
TRBV7-9,TRBJ2-3,CASSLSTPSTDTQYF
TRBV29-1,TRBJ1-2,CSVGDRDNYGYTF
TRBV9,TRBJ2-1,CASSVDPGTSGRGQFF
TRBV12-3/TRBV12-4,TRBJ2-3,CASSPMLAITDTQYF
TRBV28,TRBJ2-1,CASRGASGRINEQFF
TRBV5-1,TRBJ1-5,CASSLLEGWPQHF
TRBV30,TRBJ2-3,CAWSPHVGGRGADTQYF